The rows below give T cell receptor beta chains drawn from one sample of a study of early T cells in non-severe SARS-CoV-2 infection. TCRdb passed the 5' RACE reads through MiXCR, listing each CDR3 protein once. Of around 57,000 distinct CDR3 sequences listed, approximately 6% were seen once; the top ten hold more than 3%. Material: whole blood, obtained at baseline. These receptors all come from an adult who was a healthcare worker with PCR-confirmed SARS-CoV-2 infection or an uninfected control (not recorded which). Each CDR3 is given with its conserved first and last residue. A D gene is named only where the DNA matches it firmly. Size is omitted from some rows. Given values are once, few, many or a class for expanded clones.

j_call,clone_size,d_call,v_call,cdr3_aa,cdr3_nt
TRBJ2-1,few,NA,TRBV6-2/TRBV6-3,CASRAPVYKPRQYNEQFF,TGTGCCAGCAGGGCCCCCGTATATAAGCCGCGACAGTACAATGAGCAGTTCTTC
TRBJ1-1,many,NA,TRBV20-1,CSALDLTEAFF,TGCAGTGCGCTGGATCTTACTGAAGCTTTCTTT
TRBJ2-5,many,NA,TRBV28,CASSLGGFQETQYF,TGTGCCAGCAGTTTAGGGGGTTTTCAAGAGACCCAGTACTTC
TRBJ1-2,many,NA,TRBV20-1,CSATQEANYGYTF,TGCAGTGCCACACAGGAAGCTAACTATGGCTACACCTTC
TRBJ1-5,NA,TRBD1,TRBV28,CASSLGQGVYNQPQHF,TGTGCCAGCAGTCTCGGACAGGGGGTTTACAATCAGCCCCAGCATTTT
TRBJ2-4,many,NA,TRBV6-2/TRBV6-3,CASSFVQEQGGKNIQYF,TGTGCCAGCAGTTTCGTTCAAGAACAGGGAGGCAAAAACATTCAGTACTTC
TRBJ1-5,many,TRBD1,TRBV7-9,CASSFGTGGRQPQHF,TGTGCCAGCAGCTTTGGGACAGGGGGCAGGCAGCCCCAGCATTTT
TRBJ2-5,many,TRBD2,TRBV6-6,CASSYEAGAETQYF,TGTGCCAGCAGTTACGAAGCGGGAGCGGAGACCCAGTACTTC
TRBJ2-1,many,TRBD2,TRBV6-2/TRBV6-3,CASSDLADSYNEQFF,TGTGCCAGCAGTGATCTAGCGGACTCCTACAATGAGCAGTTCTTC
TRBJ2-5,many,NA,TRBV5-1,CASSQQETQYF,TGTGCCAGCAGCCAACAAGAGACCCAGTACTTC
TRBJ1-5,many,NA,TRBV12-3/TRBV12-4,CASRPGAGSNQPQHF,TGTGCCAGCAGACCGGGAGCGGGGAGCAATCAGCCCCAGCATTTT
TRBJ1-5,many,NA,TRBV5-6,CASSFYGGNQPQHF,TGTGCCAGCAGCTTTTATGGGGGCAATCAGCCCCAGCATTTT
TRBJ2-2,many,TRBD2,TRBV7-8,CASSLISGTRVGGMRDTGELFF,TGTGCCAGCAGCCTAATATCCGGGACTAGAGTGGGGGGAATGCGGGACACCGGGGAGCTGTTTTTT
TRBJ1-4,many,TRBD1,TRBV18,CASSQMEGQGNEKLFF,TGTGCCAGCTCGCAGATGGAGGGACAGGGAAATGAAAAACTGTTTTTT
TRBJ1-2,many,TRBD1,TRBV29-1,CSVNGQAWGYTF,TGCAGCGTGAACGGACAGGCTTGGGGCTACACCTTC
TRBJ2-5,many,NA,TRBV19,CASSRSAQETQYF,TGTGCCAGTAGTAGAAGCGCCCAAGAGACCCAGTACTTC
TRBJ2-1,many,NA,TRBV18,CASSPQEDNEQFF,TGTGCCAGCTCACCCCAGGAGGACAATGAGCAGTTCTTC
TRBJ2-4,many,NA,TRBV4-3,CASSQDRFRIGKNIQYF,TGCGCCAGCAGCCAAGATAGATTCAGAATAGGCAAAAACATTCAGTACTTC
TRBJ2-7,many,TRBD1,TRBV27,CASRPTGGGVQYF,TGTGCCAGCAGACCAACAGGGGGCGGCGTGCAGTACTTC
TRBJ2-7,few,NA,TRBV10-3,CAISESKVSYEQYF,TGTGCCATCAGTGAGTCGAAGGTCTCCTACGAGCAGTACTTC
TRBJ2-7,few,TRBD2,TRBV5-1,CASSTLKVRSGITYEQYF,TGCGCCAGCAGCACACTAAAAGTGCGGAGCGGGATCACCTACGAGCAGTACTTC
TRBJ2-7,many,TRBD1,TRBV20-1,CSARRTGSSYEQYF,TGCAGTGCTAGACGGACAGGCAGCTCCTACGAGCAGTACTTC
TRBJ1-1,many,TRBD1,TRBV6-2/TRBV6-3,CASSRTGRNTEAFF,TGTGCCAGCAGCCGGACAGGGAGGAACACTGAAGCTTTCTTT
TRBJ2-5,few,TRBD1,TRBV7-2,CASSLRGQGETQYF,TGTGCCAGCAGCTTACGGGGACAGGGTGAGACCCAGTACTTC
TRBJ1-1,few,NA,TRBV6-2/TRBV6-3,CASSYFASRLNTEAFF,TGTGCCAGCAGTTACTTTGCGTCTCGGTTGAACACTGAAGCTTTCTTT
TRBJ1-1,many,NA,TRBV3-1,CASGSTAGNTEAFF,TGTGCCAGCGGGAGCACCGCAGGGAACACTGAAGCTTTCTTT
TRBJ2-7,many,NA,TRBV5-6,CASSLGTGGEQYF,TGTGCCAGCAGCCTTGGCACTGGGGGTGAGCAGTACTTC
TRBJ2-3,many,TRBD2,TRBV20-1,CTTSGAVNTQYF,TGCACCACTAGCGGGGCCGTAAATACGCAGTATTTT
TRBJ2-7,many,NA,TRBV11-2,CASSLEWQGEQYF,TGTGCCAGCAGCTTAGAGTGGCAGGGGGAGCAGTACTTC
TRBJ2-5,many,NA,TRBV28,CASRDQQGPGQETQYF,TGTGCCAGCAGAGACCAACAGGGTCCCGGCCAAGAGACCCAGTACTTC